This paragraph covers one T cell receptor beta chain sequence. The junction departs from germline at one end; a sequencing error may be responsible. Germline CDR1 and CDR2: MDHEN and SYDVKM. CDR3 length equals 12 residues. The method was immunoSEQ multiplex PCR; TCRdb's version includes in-frame clones alone and lacks a portion of them. The table lists about 40,000 clones, 75% to 95% of them singletons. The data stem from a study of T cell changes during pregnancy in multiple sclerosis. The receptor was isolated from a female donor with multiple sclerosis, enrolled in a pregnancy study. The sequences come from CD4+ T cells from peripheral blood mononuclear cells, collected in the third trimester of pregnancy. V is TRBV28 and J is TRBJ1-2, with D tentatively TRBD1 (6 bases). CDR3 DNA sequence: TGTGCCAGCAGTAGAACAACAACCGAGGGGGCCTTC. This encodes CASSRTTTEGAF.